The 23 T cell receptor beta chains presented below share a single source sample, sequenced in a study of blood T cell repertoires in COVID-19. Clones were read by immunoSEQ multiplex PCR, and TCRdb kept only the in-frame ones, dropping some. The table has approximately 63,000 clones, around 76% seen once; the top ten hold 50%. The sequenced sample was peripheral blood. The receptors derive from an elderly woman with acute or convalescent COVID-19.

The rearrangement joins TRBV7-2 to TRBJ1-2; maybe TRBD1 (5 bases). V was shortened by 2 bases and J by 2 bases, with 6 bases between the two germline ends. The CDR3 is made up of 13 amino acids. Germline CDR1 and CDR2: SGHTA and FQGNSA. The CDR3 here is CASSLQGNYGYTF. CDR3 DNA: TGTGCCAGCAGCTTACAGGGAAACTATGGCTACACCTTC.

This rearrangement joins TRBV3-1 (or the pseudogene TRBV3-2) to TRBJ1-5; TRBD1 might be the D (6 bases). The germline V and J ends were trimmed by 8 bases and 0 bases, with 14 bases remaining between them. This CDR3 has 15 residues. The V gene's germline CDR1 is LGHDT and CDR2 YNNKEL (reference sequence). The CDR3: CASSGGAGSNQPQHF. The CDR3 nucleotides read TGTGCCAGCTCTGGGGGGGCAGGTAGCAATCAGCCCCAGCATTTT.

The sample holds a few counts of this clone. The genes are TRBV5-6 and TRBJ2-7, with 9 bases that match TRBD2. After removal of 4 bases from V and 7 bases from J, the junction contained 15 bases not matched to a gene. The CDR3 sequence is 16 residues long. Germline V gene sequence: CDR1 SGHDT, CDR2 YYEEEE. The CDR3 nucleotides read TGTGCCAGCAGCCTATGGCGGGAGGGCCCTCGTGGAGAGCAGTACTTC. Its translation is CASSLWREGPRGEQYF.

The table lists this clone with a count of one. This chain joins TRBV5-5 and TRBJ2-1; no clear D gene. CDR1 SGHKS and CDR2 YYEKEE come from the germline V gene (reference sequence). The CDR3 is made up of 13 amino acids. V was pared by 0 bases and J by 7 bases, with 8 bases between. Written as DNA, the CDR3 is TGTGCCAGCAGCTTGGGGTTAGTGAATGAGCAGTTCTTC. This codes for CASSLGLVNEQFF.

CDR3 region: CASSQQVGTEAFF. The CDR3 nucleotides are TGTGCCAGCAGTCAACAGGTGGGGACTGAAGCTTTCTTT. The chain combines TRBV28 with TRBJ1-1; maybe TRBD1 (5 bases). CDR1 is MDHEN and CDR2 is SYDVKM in the germline V gene. The V and J ends lost 5 bases and 5 bases respectively, with 12 bases between them. The CDR3 contains 13 residues.

This clone was seen only a few times. CDR3: CASKEGSSNEKLFF. CDR3 sequence (DNA): TGCGCCAGCAAAGAGGGTTCGTCTAATGAAAAACTGTTTTTT. This chain connects TRBV5-1 to TRBJ1-4; D call uncertain. Germline CDR1 and CDR2: SGHRS and YFSETQ. The CDR3 is 14 amino acids. Trimming took off 6 bases at V and 3 bases at J, with 12 bases between the two ends.

V and J are TRBV9 and TRBJ1-2; possibly TRBD1 for D (6 bases). Trimming removed 3 bases at V and 4 bases at J, with 16 bases between. The CDR3 is 15 amino acids. The germline V gene has CDR1 SGDLS and CDR2 YYNGEE. DNA for the CDR3: TGTGCCAGCAGCGCCTCGGGGGGCCGGTTCTATGGCTACACCTTC. Translation gives CASSASGGRFYGYTF.

This chain uses TRBV2 with TRBJ1-1; maybe TRBD1 (6 bases). This CDR3 comprises 16 residues. Per germline, CDR1 SNHLY and CDR2 FYNNEI. Trimming cost V 7 bases and J 6 bases, with 24 bases left between them. The CDR3 DNA is TGTGCCAGCACTACGGGGGGGCAGCTCTTAAAAGCTGAAGCTTTCTTT. Translated, it gives CASTTGGQLLKAEAFF.

The chain joins TRBV6-2 or TRBV6-3 to TRBJ1-5, with TRBD1 as a possible D gene (6 bases). CDR3 length: 17 residues. With 5 bases removed from V and 0 bases from J, the gap between germline ends came to 17 bases. Germline loops: CDR1 MNHEY, CDR2 SVGEGT. The CDR3 protein is CASSPMDRRDSNQPQHF. The CDR3 DNA reads TGTGCCAGCAGTCCCATGGACAGAAGGGATAGCAATCAGCCCCAGCATTTT.

This chain joins TRBV21-1 and TRBJ2-5; the D call TRBD2 from the table was never checked on the DNA. TRBV21-1 is a recognized pseudogene. The CDR3 totals 18 residues. The CDR3 nucleotides are TGTGCCAGCAGCAAAGCGCAAGGCTTAGCGGGATACTGGGAGACCCAGTACTTC. Translating it yields CASSKAQGLAGYWETQYF.

V is TRBV9 and J is TRBJ2-3; D ambiguous. V was clipped by 0 bases and J by 6 bases, with 5 bases between them. This CDR3 is 12 amino acids long. The germline V gene encodes CDR1 SGDLS and CDR2 YYNGEE. Written as DNA, the CDR3 is TGTGCCAGCAGCGTAGATCAGGATACGCAGTATTTT. This sequence encodes CASSVDQDTQYF. Filled out from reference TRBV9 and TRBJ2-3, the complete variable domain reads DSGVTQTPKHLITATGQRVTLRCSPRSGDLSVYWYQQSLDQGLQFLIQYYNGEERAKGNILERFSAQQFPDLHSELNLSSLELGDSALYFCASSVDQDTQYFGPGTRLTVL.

The genes are TRBV7-2 and TRBJ1-1, with no clear D. CDR3 length equals 14 residues. Germline-derived CDR1 and CDR2 are SGHTA and FQGNSA. V was cut by 8 bases and J by 4 bases, with 17 bases left in between. The CDR3 protein is CASSLLGRGTEAFF. Written as DNA, the CDR3 is TGTGCCAGCTCTCTCCTGGGCCGGGGCACTGAAGCTTTCTTT.

The chain uses TRBV6-4 and TRBJ1-5; 9 nucleotides agree with TRBD1. Losses at the gene ends were 2 bases for V and 6 bases for J; bases not matched to a gene: 17. CDR3 length equals 19 residues. The V gene's germline CDR1 is MRHNA and CDR2 SNTAGT. CDR3 loop: CASSDQRSHNRGRIQPQHF. CDR3 DNA sequence: TGTGCCAGCAGTGACCAACGGAGCCACAACAGGGGGCGAATTCAGCCCCAGCATTTT.

V gene TRBV29-1 combines with J gene TRBJ1-4; D uncertain. Germline V gene lookup returns CDR1 SQVTM and CDR2 ANQGSEA. The CDR3 runs to 13 residues. The V gene lost 7 bases and the J gene lost 7 bases, with 16 bases spanning the gap. In DNA, the CDR3 is TGCAGCGCCCGAGGTCAGAACGGTGAAAAACTGTTTTTT. It encodes CSARGQNGEKLFF.

CDR3 amino acids: CASSLGQETDTQYF. CDR3 DNA sequence: TGCGCCAGCAGCTTGGGACAGGAGACAGATACGCAGTATTTT. The rearrangement links TRBV5-1 to TRBJ2-3; D perhaps matches TRBD1 (6 bases). V lost 0 bases and J 3 bases, leaving 8 bases between the germline ends. This CDR3 comprises 14 residues. CDR1 and CDR2 (germline): SGHRS, YFSETQ.

This clone was picked up a small number of times. CDR3 nucleotide sequence: TGTGCCAGCAGTCGTCAGGGCAATCAGCCCCAGCATTTT. The encoded protein is CASSRQGNQPQHF. This chain connects TRBV28 to TRBJ1-5; D not resolved. V shed 5 bases and J shed 2 bases, with 7 bases lying between them. This CDR3 contains 13 residues. Per germline, CDR1 MDHEN and CDR2 SYDVKM.

The chain carries TRBV13 and TRBJ1-4; 7 bases map to TRBD1. The CDR3 has 15 amino acids. V lost 5 bases to trimming and J lost 7 bases; unmatched junction nucleotides: 10. Per germline, CDR1 PRHDT and CDR2 FYEKMQ (reference sequence). CDR3: CASSRERGRGEKLFF. The CDR3, as DNA: TGTGCCAGCAGCCGCGAGAGGGGGCGCGGTGAAAAACTGTTTTTT.

V gene TRBV6-6 combines with J gene TRBJ2-2, with 7 bases lining up with TRBD2. CDR1 and CDR2 from the germline V gene are MNHNY and SVGAGI (reference sequence). V lost 7 bases and J lost 3; bases outside the gene matches: 11. This CDR3 has 16 amino acids. The CDR3, as DNA: TGTGCCAGCACCCTAAGCGGGATTTATGACACCGGGGAGCTGTTTTTT. This sequence encodes CASTLSGIYDTGELFF.

The V and J genes are TRBV28 and TRBJ2-5, with D unresolved. Trimming removed 2 bases at V and 3 bases at J, with 16 bases between. This CDR3 has 16 amino acids. CDR1 is MDHEN and CDR2 is SYDVKM in the germline V gene. This CDR3 reads CASSLPRVAEEETQYF. CDR3 nucleotides: TGTGCCAGCAGTTTACCTCGGGTGGCGGAAGAAGAGACCCAGTACTTC.

This clone appeared a single time. V usage is TRBV28 and J usage is TRBJ2-7, with D perhaps matching TRBD1 (6 bases). Trimming left V 8 bases short and J 3 bases short, with 17 bases between. From germline, CDR1 is MDHEN and CDR2 SYDVKM. The CDR3 covers 14 residues. The CDR3 DNA reads as TGTGCCAGCCGCTTAACGGACAGACACTACGAGCAGTACTTC. Its translation is CASRLTDRHYEQYF.

This clone came up once. The rearrangement links TRBV6-5 to TRBJ2-1; 11 bases map to TRBD2. V was clipped by 8 bases and J by 4 bases; unmatched bases: 7. Germline-derived CDR1 and CDR2 are MNHEY and SVGAGI. The CDR3 runs to 15 residues. The CDR3 sequence: CASQLAGEGYNEQFF. CDR3 sequence (DNA): TGTGCCAGCCAACTAGCGGGAGAGGGGTACAATGAGCAGTTCTTC.

This clone was recorded only once. The rearrangement links TRBV19 to TRBJ2-1; 13 positions match TRBD2. The trim removed 5 bases at V and 9 bases at J, leaving 10 bases unmatched. The germline gives CDR1 LNHDA, CDR2 SQIVND (reference sequence). The CDR3 is 16 amino acids. CDR3 sequence (DNA): TGTGCCAGTAGTTCGCCCGGGACTAGCGGGACCTTTGAGCAGTTCTTC. Translation gives CASSSPGTSGTFEQFF.

This clone was recorded only once. The J gene is TRBJ2-1, the V gene TRBV18, with TRBD1 identical over 10 bases. The germline V gene has CDR1 KGHSH and CDR2 LQKENI. CDR3 size: 15 residues. V was clipped by 6 bases and J by 3 bases; unmatched bases: 5. CDR3 sequence (DNA): TGTGCCAGCTCCCTCGGACAGGGGGTCTACAATGAGCAGTTCTTC. Its protein product is CASSLGQGVYNEQFF.